These 31 T cell receptor beta chains originate from one sample sequenced in a study of T cell responses to AZD1222 COVID-19 vaccine. Assay used: immunoSEQ multiplex PCR; TCRdb lists only in-frame clones, some missing. The table records about 110,000 clones, about 85% of them present only once. The source material was peripheral blood, sampled 28 days after the second AZD1222 dose. The receptor source for this set is an adult who received the AZD1222 COVID-19 vaccine.

The rearrangement joins TRBV7-9 to TRBJ1-2, with D possibly being TRBD1 (6 bases). V was trimmed by 5 bases and J by 5 bases, leaving 15 bases between them. The germline V gene encodes CDR1 SEHNR and CDR2 FQNEAQ (reference sequence). The CDR3 is 14 residues long. In nucleotides, the CDR3 is TGTGCCAGCAGCCCCGGTCAGGGGCGGTATGGCTACACCTTC. This encodes CASSPGQGRYGYTF.

The CDR3 DNA follows: TGCGCCAGCAGCTCTGATGGGGACGGGGGAACTGAAGCTTTCTTT. Amino acids: CASSSDGDGGTEAFF. The chain combines TRBV5-1 with TRBJ1-1; D is possibly TRBD1 (5 bases). CDR1 and CDR2 from the germline V gene are SGHRS and YFSETQ. There are 15 residues in the CDR3. V shed 3 bases and J shed 5 bases, with 17 bases lying between them.

This chain uses TRBV30 with TRBJ1-2, with unresolved D. Germline V gives CDR1 GTSNPN, CDR2 SVGIG (reference sequence). V lost 1 base to trimming and J lost 1 base, with 13 bases between them. The length of the CDR3 is 15 residues. The CDR3 reads CAWSATGNFNYGYTF. The CDR3 region has the DNA TGTGCCTGGAGTGCAACGGGAAACTTTAACTATGGCTACACCTTC. Looking up the rest from reference TRBV30 and TRBJ1-2 gives the full variable domain: SQTIHQWPATLVQPVGSPLSLECTVEGTSNPNLYWYRQAAGRGLQLLFYSVGIGQISSEVPQNLSASRPQDRQFILSSKKLLLSDSGFYLCAWSATGNFNYGYTFGSGTRLTVV.

The chain employs TRBV19 and TRBJ1-5, with D perhaps TRBD1 (6 bases). The CDR3 length is 13 residues. Trimming stripped 6 bases from V and 10 bases from J, with 16 bases between. The germline CDR1 and CDR2 sequences are LNHDA and SQIVND (reference sequence). The CDR3 loop is CASSSGAIKPQHF. The CDR3 region has the DNA TGTGCCAGTAGCTCGGGGGCAATCAAACCCCAGCATTTT.

The chain employs TRBV9 and TRBJ2-7; a weak D match, TRBD2 (5 bases). Germline loops: CDR1 SGDLS, CDR2 YYNGEE. The CDR3 contains 14 residues. V was shortened by 3 bases and J by 1 base, with 11 bases between the two germline ends. CDR3 in amino acids: CASSGGHSSYEQYF. The DNA of the CDR3 is TGTGCCAGCAGCGGAGGGCACAGTTCCTACGAGCAGTACTTC.

This chain uses TRBV27 with TRBJ2-1; D might be TRBD2 (7 bases). V lost 5 bases, J lost 0 bases, and 14 bases lay in between. The CDR3 consists of 16 residues. Germline values: CDR1 MNHEY, CDR2 SMNVEV (reference sequence). The CDR3 is CASSPGGGPSYNEQFF. In nucleotides, the CDR3 is TGTGCCAGCAGTCCCGGCGGGGGCCCCTCCTACAATGAGCAGTTCTTC.

The chain carries TRBV7-9 and TRBJ1-6; D perhaps matches TRBD1 (6 bases). Trimming took off 4 bases at V and 7 bases at J, with 11 bases between the two ends. Germline V lookup: CDR1 SEHNR, CDR2 FQNEAQ (reference sequence). CDR3 size: 14 residues. The CDR3 reads CASSYGQSNSPLHF. In DNA form, the CDR3 reads TGTGCCAGCAGCTATGGACAGTCGAATTCACCCCTCCACTTT.

The chain links TRBV27 to TRBJ1-1; 7 bases match TRBD1. The junction had 3 bases not matched to a gene; V was cut back by 1 base and J by 1 base. The germline V gene has CDR1 MNHEY and CDR2 SMNVEV (reference sequence). The CDR3 sequence is 15 residues long. The CDR3 reads CASSLLGTANTEAFF. In nucleotides, the CDR3 is TGTGCCAGCAGTTTATTGGGGACAGCGAACACTGAAGCTTTCTTT.

The chain carries TRBV7-6 and TRBJ1-1; weak D call: TRBD1 (6 bases). Trimming cost V 4 bases and J 3 bases, with 18 bases left between them. This CDR3 is built from 16 residues. Germline CDR1 SGHVS, CDR2 FNYEAQ. This chain's CDR3 is CASSSGPRGRDTEAFF. CDR3 sequence (DNA): TGTGCCAGCAGCTCAGGCCCACGGGGGCGGGACACTGAAGCTTTCTTT.

The rearrangement uses TRBV19 and TRBJ1-4; no reliable D call. V gave up 3 bases and J gave up 8 bases, with 13 bases separating them. CDR1 is LNHDA, CDR2 SQIVND, per germline (reference sequence). This CDR3 is built from 14 residues. The CDR3 region is CASSIWPPREKLFF. CDR3 in DNA: TGTGCCAGTAGTATTTGGCCACCCCGGGAAAAACTGTTTTTT.

This sequence joins TRBV19 and TRBJ1-5, with 10 positions matching TRBD1. This CDR3 comprises 16 residues. V shed 8 bases, J shed 6 bases, and the junction held 13 bases outside the gene matches. The germline CDR1 and CDR2 sequences are LNHDA and SQIVND (reference sequence). CDR3 sequence: CASALGGTGDSQPQHF. DNA for the CDR3: TGTGCCAGTGCCCTTGGGGGGACAGGGGATTCTCAGCCCCAGCATTTT.

V is TRBV28 and J is TRBJ1-1, with D possibly being TRBD1 (5 bases). Germline lookup yields CDR1 MDHEN and CDR2 SYDVKM. CDR3 length: 14 amino acids. V was cut by 3 bases and J by 1 base, with 9 bases left in between. In nucleotides, the CDR3 is TGTGCCAGCAGTTTCGCGGGGCCGAACACTGAAGCTTTCTTT. This encodes CASSFAGPNTEAFF.

This chain uses TRBV27 with TRBJ1-2; 7 bases are a match to TRBD1. Per the germline V gene, CDR1 is MNHEY and CDR2 is SMNVEV (reference sequence). The J segment lost 4 bases and the V segment lost 2 bases, leaving 4 bases of the junction unmatched. The CDR3 length is 14 residues. CDR3 sequence reads: CASSLQGEGYGYTF. In DNA form, the CDR3 reads TGTGCCAGCAGTTTACAGGGGGAGGGCTATGGCTACACCTTC.

The CDR3 reads CASSQDLGVNEKLFF. CDR3 in DNA: TGCGCCAGCAGCCAAGACCTTGGAGTAAATGAAAAACTGTTTTTT. The chain employs TRBV4-3 and TRBJ1-4; D ambiguous. The CDR3 has 15 amino acids. Germline assignment: CDR1 LGHNA and CDR2 YSLEER. Trimming took off 0 bases at V and 5 bases at J, with 10 bases between the two ends.

The rearrangement links TRBV5-6 to TRBJ1-2; 10 bases fit TRBD1. Germline assignment: CDR1 SGHDT and CDR2 YYEEEE. The CDR3 runs 17 residues. Trimming cost V 3 bases and J 4 bases; bases outside gene matches: 12. In DNA, the CDR3 is TGTGCCAGCAGCTGGGGGTCCGACAGGGGGCTGAGCTATGGCTACACCTTC. Protein product: CASSWGSDRGLSYGYTF.

J is TRBJ2-7 and V is TRBV4-1; D may correspond to TRBD1 or TRBD2 (5 bases each). Germline assignment: CDR1 MGHRA and CDR2 YSYEKL. The CDR3 extends over 15 amino acids. Deletions cut 1 base from V and 2 bases from J, with 12 bases between. The CDR3 DNA follows: TGCGCCAGCAGCCAAGTGCTTGAGGGGACCTACGAGCAGTACTTC. It specifies CASSQVLEGTYEQYF.

The chain employs TRBV14 and TRBJ2-5; D is undetermined. The V and J ends lost 2 bases and 0 bases respectively, with 7 bases between them. There are 14 residues in the CDR3. Germline CDR1 reads SGHDN; CDR2 reads FVKESK. DNA for the CDR3: TGTGCCAGCAGCCAAAAGGGCAACCAAGAGACCCAGTACTTC. The encoded protein is CASSQKGNQETQYF.

V usage is TRBV11-2 and J usage is TRBJ1-5; D call uncertain. This CDR3 has 13 amino acids. Germline-derived CDR1 and CDR2 are SGHAT and FQNNGV. Trimming left V 0 bases short and J 4 bases short, with 4 bases between. The CDR3 DNA follows: TGTGCCAGCAGCTTAGATCTGAATCAGCCCCAGCATTTT. Amino acid sequence: CASSLDLNQPQHF.

The chain links TRBV4-1 to TRBJ1-1; D is perhaps TRBD1 (5 bases). The CDR3 has 14 amino acids. Deletions cut 4 bases from V and 0 bases from J, with 9 bases between. The germline CDR1 and CDR2 sequences are MGHRA and YSYEKL. The DNA for the CDR3 is TGCGCCAGCAGCCCAGGACACATGAACACTGAAGCTTTCTTT. Translating gives CASSPGHMNTEAFF.

The chain has TRBV6-5 and TRBJ1-1; weak D call: TRBD1 (5 bases). Germline assignment: CDR1 MNHEY and CDR2 SVGAGI. The V end lost 4 bases, the J end lost 1 base, and 16 bases lay between the germline ends. The CDR3 runs 16 residues. The CDR3 DNA reads as TGTGCCAGCAGTTGGTCGAGAGGGCAGGGGAACACTGAAGCTTTCTTT. This codes for CASSWSRGQGNTEAFF.

This chain connects TRBV19 to TRBJ2-1; unclear D gene. Per germline, CDR1 LNHDA and CDR2 SQIVND (reference sequence). The V end lost 4 bases, the J end lost 4 bases, and 8 bases lay between the germline ends. The CDR3 contains 13 residues. The CDR3 DNA reads as TGTGCCAGTAGTAATACAGAGTACAATGAGCAGTTCTTC. The encoded protein is CASSNTEYNEQFF.

The chain carries TRBV19 and TRBJ1-1; perhaps TRBD1 as D (6 bases). The CDR3 has 10 amino acids. Germline V lookup: CDR1 LNHDA, CDR2 SQIVND (reference sequence). CDR3 sequence: CSTGHTEAFF. DNA for the CDR3: TGTTCAACAGGGCACACTGAAGCTTTCTTT. Full variable domain (missing parts from reference TRBV19 and TRBJ1-1): DGGITQSPKYLFRKEGQNVTLSCEQNLNHDAMYWYRQDPGQGLRLIYYSQIVNDFQKGDIAEGYSVSREKKESFPLTVTSAQKNPTAFYLCSTGHTEAFFGQGTRLTVV.

This clone was counted once. This chain links TRBV5-5 with TRBJ2-7, with TRBD2 matching over 8 bases. The V and J ends lost 4 bases and 1 base, in that order; junction bases with no gene match: 1. The germline gives CDR1 SGHKS, CDR2 YYEKEE (reference sequence). This CDR3 is built from 13 residues. The CDR3 region has the DNA TGTGCCAGCAGCCCGGGGGGGTCCTACGAGCAGTACTTC. Translating gives CASSPGGSYEQYF. The entire variable domain, with the rest obtained from reference TRBV5-5 and TRBJ2-7, is as follows: DAGVTQSPTHLIKTRGQQVTLRCSPISGHKSVSWYQQVLGQGPQFIFQYYEKEERGRGNFPDRFSARQFPNYSSELNVNALLLGDSALYLCASSPGGSYEQYFGPGTRLTVT.

V is TRBV19 and J is TRBJ1-5, with TRBD1 as a possible D gene (5 bases). The germline CDR1 and CDR2 sequences are LNHDA and SQIVND (reference sequence). The CDR3 loop spans 17 amino acids. V lost 3 bases and J 4 bases, leaving 19 bases between the germline ends. As DNA, the CDR3 is TGTGCCAGTAGTATCTTACCCAGGCAGGGTTGGAATCAGCCCCAGCATTTT. Translated: CASSILPRQGWNQPQHF.

V and J are TRBV7-9 and TRBJ2-3, with D perhaps matching TRBD1 (6 bases). V gave up 7 bases and J gave up 6 bases, with 14 bases separating them. The CDR3 spans 13 residues. Looked up from germline, CDR1 is SEHNR and CDR2 is FQNEAQ (reference sequence). This CDR3 is CASNRDTADTQYF. In nucleotides, the CDR3 is TGTGCCAGCAACCGGGACACGGCCGATACGCAGTATTTT.

The chain uses TRBV5-5 and TRBJ2-3; 8 bases line up with TRBD2. Germline trimming cut 4 bases from V and 10 bases from J; bases unmatched to any gene: 23. This CDR3 has 18 amino acids. The germline CDR1 and CDR2 sequences are SGHKS and YYEKEE (reference sequence). CDR3 amino acids: CASSLLVAGSGARDAQYF. The DNA for the CDR3 is TGTGCCAGCAGCCTCCTGGTTGCGGGTAGCGGGGCTCGGGACGCGCAGTATTTT.

This rearrangement joins TRBV7-6 to TRBJ1-2, with 9 nucleotides matching TRBD1. The CDR3 spans 17 residues. Looked up from germline, CDR1 is SGHVS and CDR2 is FNYEAQ. Trimming cost V 5 bases and J 7 bases; bases outside gene matches: 17. CDR3 protein: CASSATGTGPFGVGYTF. CDR3 DNA sequence: TGTGCCAGCAGCGCGACCGGGACAGGGCCGTTTGGCGTTGGCTACACCTTC.

This chain links TRBV4-3 with TRBJ2-7; 12 bases match TRBD2. Germline V lookup: CDR1 LGHNA, CDR2 YSLEER. The CDR3 loop spans 15 amino acids. Germline trimming cut 3 bases from V and 4 bases from J; bases unmatched to any gene: 4. CDR3 DNA sequence: TGCGCCAGCAGCCACGCTAGCGGGGGGGTGTACGAGCAGTACTTC. It yields the protein CASSHASGGVYEQYF.

The chain couples TRBV5-5 to TRBJ2-3, with D unresolved. This CDR3 has 16 amino acids. Per germline, CDR1 SGHKS and CDR2 YYEKEE (reference sequence). Trimming left V 4 bases short and J 0 bases short, with 15 bases between. This CDR3 reads CASSRLGQTSTDTQYF. CDR3 in DNA: TGTGCCAGCAGCCGGTTGGGCCAGACTAGCACAGATACGCAGTATTTT.

The chain recombines TRBV3-1 (or the pseudogene TRBV3-2) with TRBJ1-2, with 7 bases aligning to TRBD1. This CDR3 comprises 16 residues. Germline V lookup: CDR1 LGHDT, CDR2 YNNKEL (reference sequence). V was pared by 2 bases and J by 0 bases, with 6 bases of the junction left unmatched. CDR3: CASSQNPGTANYGYTF. Here the CDR3 DNA reads TGTGCCAGCAGCCAAAATCCGGGGACAGCTAACTATGGCTACACCTTC.

The rearrangement links TRBV11-1 to TRBJ2-2; the D call may be TRBD1 or TRBD2 (5 bases each). CDR3 length equals 14 residues. V was shortened by 11 bases and J by 1 base, with 14 bases between the two germline ends. Germline assignment: CDR1 SGHAT and CDR2 FQDESV (reference sequence). The CDR3 is CAWSEGLNTGELFF. CDR3 coding DNA: TGTGCCTGGAGTGAGGGGTTGAACACCGGGGAGCTGTTTTTT. Supplemented by reference TRBV11-1 and TRBJ2-2, the full variable domain reads EAEVAQSPRYKITEKSQAVAFWCDPISGHATLYWYRQILGQGPELLVQFQDESVVDDSQLPKDRFSAERLKGVDSTLKIQPAELGDSAMYLCAWSEGLNTGELFFGEGSRLTVL.